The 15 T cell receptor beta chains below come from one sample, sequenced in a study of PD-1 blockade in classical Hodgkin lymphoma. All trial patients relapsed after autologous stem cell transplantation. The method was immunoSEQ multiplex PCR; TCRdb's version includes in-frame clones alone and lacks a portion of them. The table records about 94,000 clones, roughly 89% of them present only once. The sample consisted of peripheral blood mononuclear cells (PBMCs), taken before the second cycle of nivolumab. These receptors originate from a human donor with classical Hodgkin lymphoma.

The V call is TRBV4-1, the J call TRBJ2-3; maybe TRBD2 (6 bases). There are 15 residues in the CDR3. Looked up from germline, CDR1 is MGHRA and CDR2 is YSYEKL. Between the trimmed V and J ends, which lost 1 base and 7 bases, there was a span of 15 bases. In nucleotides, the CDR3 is TGCGCCAGCAGCCAAGCGCGAGGGACTGGTTATACGCAGTATTTT. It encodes CASSQARGTGYTQYF.

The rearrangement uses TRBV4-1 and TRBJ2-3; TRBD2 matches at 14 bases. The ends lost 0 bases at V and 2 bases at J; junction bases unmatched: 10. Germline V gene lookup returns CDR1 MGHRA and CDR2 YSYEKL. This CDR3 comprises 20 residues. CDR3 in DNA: TGCGCCAGCAGCCAAGATCCCTGGACTAGCGGGGGGCGGCACACAGATACGCAGTATTTT. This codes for CASSQDPWTSGGRHTDTQYF.

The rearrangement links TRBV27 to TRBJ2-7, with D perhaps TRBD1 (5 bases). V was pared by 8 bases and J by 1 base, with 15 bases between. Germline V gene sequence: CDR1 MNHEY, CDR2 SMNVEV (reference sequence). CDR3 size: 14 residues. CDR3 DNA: TGTGCCAGCGGTAGCAGGGCAGTTTCCTACGAGCAGTACTTC. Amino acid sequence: CASGSRAVSYEQYF.

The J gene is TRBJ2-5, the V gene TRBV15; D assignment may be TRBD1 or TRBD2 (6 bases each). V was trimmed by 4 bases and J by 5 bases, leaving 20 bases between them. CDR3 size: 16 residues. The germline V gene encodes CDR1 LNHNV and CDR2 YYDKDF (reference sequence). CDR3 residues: CATSISGGSIGETQYF. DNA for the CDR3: TGTGCCACCAGCATTTCCGGGGGCTCCATCGGGGAGACCCAGTACTTC.

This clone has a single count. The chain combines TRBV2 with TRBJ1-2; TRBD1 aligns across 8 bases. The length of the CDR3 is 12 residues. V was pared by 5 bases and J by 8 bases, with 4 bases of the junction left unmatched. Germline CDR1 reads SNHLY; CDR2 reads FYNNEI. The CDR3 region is CASSQQGDGYTF. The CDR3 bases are TGTGCCAGCAGTCAACAGGGGGACGGCTACACCTTC.

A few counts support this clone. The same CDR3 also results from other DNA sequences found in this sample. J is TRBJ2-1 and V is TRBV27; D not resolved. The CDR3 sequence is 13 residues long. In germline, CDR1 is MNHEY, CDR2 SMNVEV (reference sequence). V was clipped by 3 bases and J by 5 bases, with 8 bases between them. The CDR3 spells CASSFVGNNEQFF. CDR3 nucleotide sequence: TGTGCCAGCAGTTTTGTGGGAAACAATGAGCAGTTCTTC.

CDR3 nucleotides: TGCAGCGTCAATAGCGGAAGCTCCTACAATGAGCAGTTCTTC. Encoded protein: CSVNSGSSYNEQFF. The rearrangement links TRBV29-1 to TRBJ2-1, with D tentatively TRBD2 (6 bases). The length of the CDR3 is 14 residues. Germline CDR1 reads SQVTM; CDR2 reads ANQGSEA. V dropped 6 bases and J dropped 0 bases, with 12 bases sitting between them.

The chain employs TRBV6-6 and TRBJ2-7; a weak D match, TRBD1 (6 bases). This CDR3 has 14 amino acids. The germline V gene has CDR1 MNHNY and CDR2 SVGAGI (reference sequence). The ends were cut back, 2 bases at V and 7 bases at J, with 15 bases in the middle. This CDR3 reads CASSYGQGWVEQYF. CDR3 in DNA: TGTGCCAGCAGTTACGGGCAGGGGTGGGTTGAGCAGTACTTC.

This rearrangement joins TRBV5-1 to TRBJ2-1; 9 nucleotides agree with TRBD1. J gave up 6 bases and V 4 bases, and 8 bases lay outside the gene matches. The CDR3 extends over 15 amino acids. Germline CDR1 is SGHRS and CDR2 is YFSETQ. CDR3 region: CASSNGQGMANEQFF. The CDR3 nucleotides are TGCGCCAGCAGCAATGGACAGGGGATGGCCAATGAGCAGTTCTTC. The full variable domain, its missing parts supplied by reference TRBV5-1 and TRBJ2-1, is KAGVTQTPRYLIKTRGQQVTLSCSPISGHRSVSWYQQTPGQGLQFLFEYFSETQRNKGNFPGRFSGRQFSNSRSEMNVSTLELGDSALYLCASSNGQGMANEQFFGPGTRLTVL.

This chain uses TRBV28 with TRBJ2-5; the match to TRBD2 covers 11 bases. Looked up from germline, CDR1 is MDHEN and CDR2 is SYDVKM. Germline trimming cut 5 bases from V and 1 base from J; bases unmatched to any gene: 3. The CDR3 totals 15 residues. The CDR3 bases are TGTGCCAGCAGTATGACTAGCGGGACCCAAGAGACCCAGTACTTC. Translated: CASSMTSGTQETQYF.

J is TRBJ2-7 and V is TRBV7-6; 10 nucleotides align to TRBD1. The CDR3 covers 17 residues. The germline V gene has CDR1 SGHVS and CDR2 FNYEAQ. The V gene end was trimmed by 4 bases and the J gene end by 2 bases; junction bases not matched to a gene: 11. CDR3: CASSSKKAGTGAYEQYF. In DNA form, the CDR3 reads TGTGCCAGCAGCTCAAAAAAAGCCGGGACAGGGGCCTACGAGCAGTACTTC.

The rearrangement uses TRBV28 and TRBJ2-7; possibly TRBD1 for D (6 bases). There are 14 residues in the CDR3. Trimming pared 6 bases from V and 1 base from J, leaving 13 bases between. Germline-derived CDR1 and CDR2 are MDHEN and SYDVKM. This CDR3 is CASSFSGQSYEQYF. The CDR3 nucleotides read TGTGCCAGCAGCTTCTCGGGACAATCCTACGAGCAGTACTTC.

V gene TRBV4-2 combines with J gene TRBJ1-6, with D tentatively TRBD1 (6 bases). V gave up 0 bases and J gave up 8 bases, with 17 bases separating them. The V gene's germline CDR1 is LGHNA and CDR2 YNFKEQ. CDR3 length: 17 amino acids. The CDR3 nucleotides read TGTGCCAGCAGCCAAGATTCGTTGAGGGGGATTTATTCACCCCTCCACTTT. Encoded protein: CASSQDSLRGIYSPLHF.

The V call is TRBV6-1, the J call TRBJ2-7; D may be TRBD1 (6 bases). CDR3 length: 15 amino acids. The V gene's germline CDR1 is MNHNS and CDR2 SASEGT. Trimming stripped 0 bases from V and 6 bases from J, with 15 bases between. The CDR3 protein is CASSEAGAGASEQYF. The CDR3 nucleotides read TGTGCCAGCAGTGAAGCGGGGGCAGGGGCTAGCGAGCAGTACTTC.

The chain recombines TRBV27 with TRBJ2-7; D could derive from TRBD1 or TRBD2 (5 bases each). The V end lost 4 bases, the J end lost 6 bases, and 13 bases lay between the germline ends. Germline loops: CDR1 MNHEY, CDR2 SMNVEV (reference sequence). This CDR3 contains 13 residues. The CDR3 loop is CASSSGTLSEQYF. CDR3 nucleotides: TGTGCCAGCAGTTCCGGGACCTTGTCCGAGCAGTACTTC.